Each of the 30 T cell receptor beta chains below was sequenced from the same sample in a study of T cell clusters in autoimmune cytopenias. TRB was amplified by touch-down multiplex PCR, primer pools A and B combined. Reanalyzing the multiplex PCR reads, TCRdb keeps one entry per CDR3 protein, without DNA. This sample's clone table lists over 4,500 distinct CDR3 sequences. About 39,000 genome equivalents of blood DNA were amplified for TRB. Sequenced: peripheral blood. These receptors were collected from a human donor with an autoimmune cytopenia or autoimmune hepatitis (not recorded which).

Considering frequency, this clonotype is medium-sized. CDR3 amino acids: CASSQKESGELFF. The V gene is TRBV6-1, the J gene TRBJ2-2. This CDR3 contains 13 residues. The germline V gene has CDR1 MNHNS and CDR2 SASEGT.

Frequency places this clonotype as large. The chain joins TRBV29-1 to TRBJ2-5; TCRdb gives TRBD2 as the D gene, but with no DNA this cannot be confirmed. CDR3 length: 15 residues. Germline CDR1 and CDR2: SQVTM and ANQGSEA. The CDR3 is CSVETPSGREETQYF.

This clonotype registers medium-sized by frequency. The chain has TRBV5-4 and TRBJ1-2. CDR1 is SGHNT and CDR2 is YYREEE in the germline V gene (reference sequence). CDR3 length: 16 residues. The CDR3 is CASSGRSGVANYGYTF. Full variable domain (missing parts from reference TRBV5-4 and TRBJ1-2): ETGVTQSPTHLIKTRGQQVTLRCSSQSGHNTVSWYQQALGQGPQFIFQYYREEENGRGNFPPRFSGLQFPNYSSELNVNALELDDSALYLCASSGRSGVANYGYTFGSGTRLTVV.

This clonotype is identified as medium-sized from frequency. The V call is TRBV6-6, the J call TRBJ2-1; there is no DNA to check the TCRdb D call of TRBD2. Germline assignment: CDR1 MNHNY and CDR2 SVGAGI (reference sequence). The CDR3 loop spans 14 amino acids. The CDR3 spells CASYRGGTYNEQFF.

This clonotype is identified as medium-sized from frequency. The chain links TRBV29-1 to TRBJ2-3. CDR3 length: 12 amino acids. Germline CDR1 and CDR2: SQVTM and ANQGSEA. CDR3 sequence reads: CSVEVSGDTQYF.

Its frequency marks this clonotype as medium-sized (0.01 to 0.1%). The chain is built from TRBV29-1 and TRBJ1-2; the D gene TCRdb calls, TRBD1, cannot be checked with no DNA. CDR1 and CDR2 (germline): SQVTM, ANQGSEA. CDR3 length: 15 residues. Here the CDR3 reads CSASGGGLANYGYTF.

This chain uses TRBV7-6 with TRBJ2-5; no DNA is available, so the TRBD2 call from TCRdb remains unchecked. There are 17 residues in the CDR3. Germline V gene sequence: CDR1 SGHVS, CDR2 FNYEAQ. Here the CDR3 reads CASSLPGGLAGGETQYF. Based on the CDR3 plus reference TRBV7-6 and TRBJ2-5, the full variable domain is GAGVSQSPRYKVTKRGQDVALRCDPISGHVSLYWYRQALGQGPEFLTYFNYEAQQDKSGLPNDRFSAERPEGSISTLTIQRTEQRDSAMYRCASSLPGGLAGGETQYFGPGTRLLVL.

This clonotype shows up as medium-sized by frequency. The V and J genes are TRBV6-6 and TRBJ2-1; TCRdb indicates TRBD1, and absent DNA this call remains unverified. This CDR3 contains 15 residues. Per the germline V gene, CDR1 is MNHNY and CDR2 is SVGAGI (reference sequence). The CDR3: CASSPQGSSYNEQFF.

Its frequency marks this clonotype as medium-sized (0.01 to 0.1%). The V call is TRBV6-2 or TRBV6-3, the J call TRBJ2-7; no DNA is available, so the TRBD1 call from TCRdb remains unchecked. Germline CDR1 is MNHEY and CDR2 is SVGEGT. The CDR3 spans 15 residues. The CDR3 sequence: CASSYSWTGNYEQYF.

Frequency places this clonotype as medium-sized. CDR3 sequence: CASSAAWDRGRDEQYF. V is TRBV11-1 and J is TRBJ2-7; TCRdb proposes TRBD1, but this gene call is untestable without DNA. Germline CDR1 SGHAT, CDR2 FQDESV (reference sequence). CDR3 length: 16 amino acids.

The chain carries TRBV19 and TRBJ2-5; the TCRdb D gene call, TRBD1, has no DNA to confirm it. Per the germline V gene, CDR1 is LNHDA and CDR2 is SQIVND (reference sequence). This CDR3 has 13 residues. CDR3 amino acids: CASSIRRGETQYF.

The chain is built from TRBV7-6 and TRBJ2-5; without DNA, the TCRdb call of TRBD2 cannot be checked. Looked up from germline, CDR1 is SGHVS and CDR2 is FNYEAQ. CDR3 length: 16 amino acids. The CDR3 sequence: CASSLDLAVPQETQYF.

This clonotype is medium-sized by frequency. The J gene is TRBJ1-2, the V gene TRBV6-6; lacking DNA, the TRBD1 call made by TCRdb goes unchecked. There are 16 residues in the CDR3. Germline-derived CDR1 and CDR2 are MNHNY and SVGAGI (reference sequence). The CDR3 is CASSSPGQKTPYGYTF.

V and J are TRBV7-2 and TRBJ2-2. Germline-derived CDR1 and CDR2 are SGHTA and FQGNSA. The CDR3 runs to 13 residues. The CDR3 loop is CASAAPNTGELFF.

V gene TRBV27 combines with J gene TRBJ1-4; TCRdb calls TRBD1, which cannot be checked without DNA. The CDR3 totals 14 residues. Germline lookup yields CDR1 MNHEY and CDR2 SMNVEV (reference sequence). CDR3: CASSFGRGNEKLFF.

Frequency places this clonotype as medium-sized. The J gene is TRBJ1-5, the V gene TRBV29-1; TCRdb returns TRBD1, unconfirmable since there is no DNA. Germline CDR1 is SQVTM and CDR2 is ANQGSEA. The CDR3 has 13 amino acids. This CDR3 reads CSVGQGGYQPQHF.

The V gene is TRBV5-1, the J gene TRBJ2-3; the TCRdb D gene call, TRBD1, has no DNA to confirm it. Germline CDR1 is SGHRS and CDR2 is YFSETQ. The CDR3 has 12 residues. CDR3 region: CASGRGSDTQYF.

This clonotype is labeled medium-sized based on frequency. The chain carries TRBV27 and TRBJ1-2; the TCRdb D gene call, TRBD1, has no DNA to confirm it. Germline CDR1 and CDR2: MNHEY and SMNVEV (reference sequence). CDR3 length: 14 amino acids. The CDR3 is CASSSWDRGTGYTF.

V and J are TRBV30 and TRBJ2-3; TCRdb's assignment of TRBD2 cannot be checked, as there is no DNA. The CDR3 consists of 16 residues. Germline CDR1 GTSNPN, CDR2 SVGIG (reference sequence). The CDR3 sequence is CAWGGRASRGTDTQYF.

This clonotype is identified as medium-sized (0.01 to 0.1%) from frequency. The chain links TRBV29-1 to TRBJ1-1; there is no DNA to check the TCRdb D call of TRBD1. CDR1 is SQVTM, CDR2 ANQGSEA, per germline. The CDR3 length is 12 residues. The CDR3 loop is CSVVWGAKEAFF.

This chain connects TRBV6-2 or TRBV6-3 to TRBJ2-5; the D gene TCRdb calls, TRBD1, cannot be checked with no DNA. The CDR3 loop spans 14 amino acids. Per germline, CDR1 MNHEY and CDR2 SVGEGT. The CDR3 is CASTLGGYQETQYF.

The CDR3 sequence is CASTRAGGITGELFF. V and J are TRBV6-6 and TRBJ2-2; TCRdb indicates TRBD2, and absent DNA this call remains unverified. The germline V gene has CDR1 MNHNY and CDR2 SVGAGI (reference sequence). CDR3 length: 15 residues.

This clonotype ranks as medium-sized (0.01 to 0.1%) in terms of frequency. The chain carries TRBV7-9 and TRBJ2-5; TCRdb returns TRBD1, unconfirmable since there is no DNA. The CDR3 contains 18 residues. CDR1 and CDR2 (germline): SEHNR, FQNEAQ (reference sequence). CDR3 sequence: CASSLRQGALKLKETQYF.

This clonotype is deemed medium-sized by its frequency. The rearrangement links TRBV27 to TRBJ1-2; TCRdb's assignment of TRBD1 cannot be checked, as there is no DNA. CDR3 length: 15 residues. Germline V lookup: CDR1 MNHEY, CDR2 SMNVEV (reference sequence). The CDR3 sequence: CASSLSGRGWNGYTF.

The chain employs TRBV6-5 and TRBJ1-1. CDR3 size: 16 residues. From germline, CDR1 is MNHEY and CDR2 SVGAGI. The CDR3 is CASSTRPNVGSTEAFF.

This clonotype counts as medium-sized by frequency. The chain uses TRBV6-5 and TRBJ2-2; TCRdb designates TRBD2, a call that cannot be tested without DNA. The CDR3 totals 16 residues. The V gene's germline CDR1 is MNHEY and CDR2 SVGAGI. The CDR3 loop reads CASSSGLAVNTGELFF.

This clonotype is classed as medium-sized by frequency. The chain has TRBV5-5 and TRBJ2-3; the TCRdb call, TRBD2, lacks DNA for checking. Germline V CDR1 and CDR2: SGHKS, YYEKEE (reference sequence). The CDR3 totals 18 residues. The CDR3 sequence: CASSLGTQASGSTDTQYF. Using reference TRBV5-5 and TRBJ2-3 for the parts outside the CDR3, the full variable domain is DAGVTQSPTHLIKTRGQQVTLRCSPISGHKSVSWYQQVLGQGPQFIFQYYEKEERGRGNFPDRFSARQFPNYSSELNVNALLLGDSALYLCASSLGTQASGSTDTQYFGPGTRLTVL.

The chain employs TRBV6-5 and TRBJ1-6; TCRdb lists TRBD1, though no DNA is available to test this call. Germline CDR1 MNHEY, CDR2 SVGAGI. The CDR3 runs to 14 residues. This CDR3 reads CASSRGQGQSPLHF.

This clonotype is identified as medium-sized (0.01 to 0.1%) from frequency. The chain has TRBV19 and TRBJ2-3; TCRdb names TRBD2, which stays unverified in the absence of DNA. Germline V gives CDR1 LNHDA, CDR2 SQIVND (reference sequence). This CDR3 comprises 14 residues. CDR3 loop: CASSTRARLDTQYF.

The chain links TRBV30 to TRBJ1-1. Germline values: CDR1 GTSNPN, CDR2 SVGIG (reference sequence). This CDR3 is built from 11 residues. CDR3: CAWSRDTEAFF.